Below, one T cell receptor (beta chain) is given with its context. Trimming took 3 bases from V and 3 from J, leaving 18 bases between them. The V gene's germline CDR1 is SGDLS and CDR2 YYNGEE. The CDR3 is made up of 16 amino acids. The entry originates in a study of blood T cell repertoires in COVID-19. Per the authors' pipeline: Amplification from reference gene primers served as the basis for estimated nucleated cell counts. Profiling relied on immunoSEQ multiplex PCR, and the TCRdb table lists in-frame clones only, not all of them. The V and J calls and the clone size are those of that table, but D and trimming were determined from the DNA. The repertoire holds under 500,000 clones, with 85% to 90% as singletons.

This chain links TRBV9 with TRBJ1-1; weak D call: TRBD1 (6 bases). The clonotype originates from a woman aged 25-40 years with acute or convalescent COVID-19. The sample taken for sequencing was peripheral blood. The CDR3 protein is CASSARAGVVDTEAFF. The CDR3 DNA is TGTGCCAGCAGCGCGAGAGCAGGGGTAGTAGACACTGAAGCTTTCTTT.